The 12 T cell receptor beta chains below come from one sample, sequenced in a study of human T cells and chemical hapten exposure. As for time point: patch test 1, 2 weeks after DPC sensitization. Treatment indicated: therapeutic diphenylcyclopropenone sensitization with weekly scalp DPC. TCRdb redid the calling of the RACE reads with MiXCR, one entry per CDR3 protein. The sample gives 100,000 to 150,000 distinct CDR3 sequences, roughly 15% of which show up once; around 0.99% is in the top ten. Source: whole blood, taken in connection with sensitization to the hapten diphenylcyclopropenone (DPC). The receptors were gathered from a man between 18 and 35 years old with alopecia areata. Some clones in this sample may be carry-over from other donors' samples.

The rearrangement uses TRBV27 and TRBJ1-4, with D unresolved. CDR3 size: 15 residues. Germline CDR1 is MNHEY and CDR2 is SMNVEV (reference sequence). Trimming removed 2 bases at V and 4 bases at J, with 11 bases between. CDR3 nucleotide sequence: TGTGCCAGCAGTTTAAGTGGCAGAGATAATGAAAAACTGTTTTTT. Translated: CASSLSGRDNEKLFF. Combining the CDR3 with reference TRBV27 and TRBJ1-4 gives the whole variable domain EAQVTQNPRYLITVTGKKLTVTCSQNMNHEYMSWYRQDPGLGLRQIYYSMNVEVTDKGDVPEGYKVSRKEKRNFPLILESPSPNQTSLYFCASSLSGRDNEKLFFGSGTQLSVL.

This clonotype was counted a few times. The chain combines TRBV18 with TRBJ1-4; D is unresolved. The CDR3 spans 13 residues. The V and J ends lost 7 bases and 0 bases respectively, with 6 bases between them. Germline CDR1 and CDR2: KGHSH and LQKENI. DNA of the CDR3: TGTGCCAGCTTTGAAACAACTAATGAAAAACTGTTTTTT. The encoded protein is CASFETTNEKLFF.

The chain uses TRBV11-2 and TRBJ1-1; D gene unclear. Germline V gives CDR1 SGHAT, CDR2 FQNNGV. The V end lost 4 bases, the J end lost 7 bases, and 13 bases lay between the germline ends. The CDR3 totals 13 residues. The CDR3 protein is CASSYRVTYEAFF. CDR3 nucleotide sequence: TGTGCCAGCAGCTATCGGGTAACCTATGAAGCTTTCTTT.

J is TRBJ1-6 and V is TRBV2, with 9 bases fitting TRBD1. CDR3 size: 15 residues. V was pared by 3 bases and J by 8 bases, with 5 bases of the junction left unmatched. CDR1 and CDR2 (germline): SNHLY, FYNNEI. DNA for the CDR3: TGTGCCAGCAGTGAGGAAGGGACAGGGTATTCACCCCTCCACTTT. Protein product: CASSEEGTGYSPLHF.

The V and J genes are TRBV28 and TRBJ2-7; 10 bases match TRBD1. V dropped 4 bases and J dropped 5; count of bases not matched to a gene: 8. Germline V CDR1 and CDR2: MDHEN, SYDVKM. There are 15 residues in the CDR3. CDR3 sequence: CASSSEGQGYHEQYF. The CDR3, as DNA: TGTGCCAGCAGTTCCGAGGGACAGGGGTACCACGAGCAGTACTTC.

This clonotype has just a few counts. Written as DNA, the CDR3 is TGTGCCAGCAGTGAAGAGGATGGCAGGGGTGCAGACGAGCAGTACGTC. This codes for CASSEEDGRGADEQYV. V usage is TRBV2 and J usage is TRBJ2-7; D is perhaps TRBD1 (6 bases). The CDR3 length is 16 residues. The germline V gene encodes CDR1 SNHLY and CDR2 FYNNEI. Deletions cut 1 base from V and 5 bases from J, with 18 bases between.

This clonotype turned up a few times. The chain's CDR3 is CASSQDYNRGEQPQHF. The CDR3 coding sequence is TGCGCCAGCAGCCAAGATTATAACAGGGGAGAGCAGCCCCAGCATTTT. The rearrangement uses TRBV4-3 and TRBJ1-5; 7 positions match TRBD1. The germline V gene encodes CDR1 LGHNA and CDR2 YSLEER. The CDR3 spans 16 residues. Trimming removed 0 bases from V and 7 bases from J; junction bases left unmatched: 9.

There are a few counts of this clonotype. The genes are TRBV7-9 and TRBJ1-5; TRBD1 matches at 7 bases. The CDR3 consists of 14 residues. CDR1 and CDR2 from the germline V gene are SEHNR and FQNEAQ (reference sequence). Trimming took 6 bases from V and 3 from J; bases not matched to a gene: 5. The CDR3 is CASRPTGVNQPQHF. DNA of the CDR3: TGTGCCAGCAGACCAACAGGGGTCAATCAGCCCCAGCATTTT.

The gene calls are TRBV9 and TRBJ2-1, with 10 bases lining up with TRBD2. V lost 0 bases, J lost 8 bases, and 5 bases stayed unmatched. Germline CDR1 SGDLS, CDR2 YYNGEE. This CDR3 is built from 15 residues. CDR3: CASSVGLAGFDEQFF. CDR3 nucleotide sequence: TGTGCCAGCAGCGTAGGACTAGCGGGCTTTGATGAGCAGTTCTTC.

This clonotype occurred many times. The rearrangement joins TRBV7-8 to TRBJ1-2; the D is unclear. The germline V and J ends were trimmed by 3 bases and 4 bases, with 9 bases remaining between them. In germline, CDR1 is SGHVS, CDR2 FQNEAQ. The CDR3 totals 13 residues. CDR3 in amino acids: CASSLGHGYGYTF. The CDR3 coding sequence is TGTGCCAGCAGCTTGGGCCATGGCTATGGCTACACCTTC.

This rearrangement joins TRBV15 to TRBJ2-2; TRBD1 agrees at 9 bases. V lost 5 bases to trimming and J lost 4 bases; unmatched junction nucleotides: 8. CDR1 and CDR2 (germline): LNHNV, YYDKDF (reference sequence). There are 16 residues in the CDR3. The DNA of the CDR3 is TGTGCCACCAGCGACGGGACAGGGTTGGCCACCGGGGAGCTGTTTTTT. This translates into CATSDGTGLATGELFF.

This clonotype has just a few counts. CDR3 bases: TGTGCCAGTAGTCCCGCCCGCTTAACAGGGGGAGTTGAAGCTTTCTTT. The encoded protein is CASSPARLTGGVEAFF. V gene TRBV19 combines with J gene TRBJ1-1, with TRBD1 identical over 8 bases. The CDR3 contains 16 residues. The germline CDR1 and CDR2 sequences are LNHDA and SQIVND (reference sequence). V gave up 5 bases and J gave up 7 bases; unmatched junction bases: 15.